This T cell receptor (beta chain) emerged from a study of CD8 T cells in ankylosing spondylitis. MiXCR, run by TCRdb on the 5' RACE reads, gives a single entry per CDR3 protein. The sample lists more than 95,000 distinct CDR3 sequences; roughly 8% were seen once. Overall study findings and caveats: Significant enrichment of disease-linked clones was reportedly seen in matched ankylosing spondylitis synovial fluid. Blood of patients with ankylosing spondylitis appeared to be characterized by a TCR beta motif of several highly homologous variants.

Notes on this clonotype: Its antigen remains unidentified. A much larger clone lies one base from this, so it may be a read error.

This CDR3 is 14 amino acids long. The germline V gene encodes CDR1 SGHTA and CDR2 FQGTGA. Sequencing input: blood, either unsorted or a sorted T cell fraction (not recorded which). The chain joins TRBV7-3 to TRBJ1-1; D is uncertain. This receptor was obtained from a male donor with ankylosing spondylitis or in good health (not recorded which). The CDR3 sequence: CASSLVRLNTGAFF. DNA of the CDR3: TGTGCCAGCAGCTTAGTCCGCTTGAACACTGGAGCTTTCTTT.